A single sample is the source of the 5 T cell receptor beta chains below, sequenced in a study of a mutant IDH1 vaccine in newly diagnosed glioma. Time point defined: baseline, week 1 (first vaccination visit). Specified treatment: pre-vaccination baseline after standard-of-care therapy. The table came from immunoSEQ multiplex PCR; TCRdb's copy has only in-frame clones and leaves some out. The table has roughly 71,000 clones, about 86% seen once. The source material was PBMCs, sampled from a glioma patient treated with radiotherapy, temozolomide or both. Receptors originate from a man younger than 40 with glioma.

The J gene is TRBJ1-2, the V gene TRBV5-5; D gene ambiguous. The CDR3 runs 13 residues. Trimming removed 1 base at V and 3 bases at J, with 7 bases between. Germline V gene data show CDR1 as SGHKS and CDR2 as YYEKEE (reference sequence). This CDR3 is CASSLRPDYGYTF. As DNA, the CDR3 is TGTGCCAGCAGCTTGAGACCGGACTATGGCTACACCTTC.

The chain links TRBV7-9 to TRBJ1-1, with no clear D. Trimming shortened V by 6 bases and J by 1 base, and 12 bases separated the two germline ends. In germline, CDR1 is SEHNR, CDR2 FQNEAQ (reference sequence). There are 14 residues in the CDR3. The CDR3, as DNA: TGTGCCAGCAGTCGCTCAGACGGGAACACTGAAGCTTTCTTT. This sequence encodes CASSRSDGNTEAFF.

The chain couples TRBV9 to TRBJ2-7; weak D call: TRBD1 (8 bases). With 4 bases removed from V and 0 bases from J, the gap between germline ends came to 20 bases. The CDR3 sequence is 17 residues long. Germline V gives CDR1 SGDLS, CDR2 YYNGEE. CDR3 region: CASSKGGTGLSSYEQYF. As DNA, the CDR3 is TGTGCCAGCAGCAAGGGGGGGACAGGCTTAAGCTCCTACGAGCAGTACTTC.

This sequence joins TRBV28 and TRBJ1-5; D uncertain. Per germline, CDR1 MDHEN and CDR2 SYDVKM. The CDR3 length is 15 residues. V dropped 3 bases and J dropped 4 bases, with 13 bases sitting between them. The CDR3 DNA reads TGTGCCAGCAGTTTTGGCTGGGGAGGGAATCAGCCCCAGCATTTT. It encodes CASSFGWGGNQPQHF.

The genes are TRBV11-2 and TRBJ2-1; the D is unclear. This CDR3 contains 14 residues. V was shortened by 0 bases and J by 5 bases, with 8 bases between the two germline ends. The germline gives CDR1 SGHAT, CDR2 FQNNGV. In DNA form, the CDR3 reads TGTGCCAGCAGCTTAGATTTTACCCACAATGAGCAGTTCTTC. Its protein is CASSLDFTHNEQFF.